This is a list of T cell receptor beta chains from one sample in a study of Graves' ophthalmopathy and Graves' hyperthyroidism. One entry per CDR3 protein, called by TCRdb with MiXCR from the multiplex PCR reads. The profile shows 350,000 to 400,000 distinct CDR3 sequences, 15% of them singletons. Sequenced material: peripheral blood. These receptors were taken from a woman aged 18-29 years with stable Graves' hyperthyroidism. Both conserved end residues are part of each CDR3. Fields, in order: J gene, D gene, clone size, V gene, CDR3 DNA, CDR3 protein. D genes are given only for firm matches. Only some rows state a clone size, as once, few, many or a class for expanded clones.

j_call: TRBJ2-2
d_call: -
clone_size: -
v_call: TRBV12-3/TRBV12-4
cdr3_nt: TGTGCCAGCAGCTCGAAGGGGCAAGGGCCGAACACCGGGGAGCTGTTTTTT
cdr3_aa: CASSSKGQGPNTGELFF

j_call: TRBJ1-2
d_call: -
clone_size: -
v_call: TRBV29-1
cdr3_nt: TGCAGCGTTGAAGCGGGCGAGCGCAACTATGGCTACACCTTC
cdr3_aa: CSVEAGERNYGYTF

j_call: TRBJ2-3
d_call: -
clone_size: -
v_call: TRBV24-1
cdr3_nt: TGTGCCACCAGTGATTTAGGCACAGATACGCAGTATTTT
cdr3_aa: CATSDLGTDTQYF

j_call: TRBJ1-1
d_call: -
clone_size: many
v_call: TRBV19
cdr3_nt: TGTGCCAGTAGTACAGGGCCCGGAGGAGCTTTCTTT
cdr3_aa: CASSTGPGGAFF

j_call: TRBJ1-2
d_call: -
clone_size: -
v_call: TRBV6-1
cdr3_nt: TGTGCCAGCAGTCCGGGACCGACCTATGGCTACACCTTC
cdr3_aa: CASSPGPTYGYTF

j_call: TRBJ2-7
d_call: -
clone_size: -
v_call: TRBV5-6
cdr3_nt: TGTGCCAGCAGCCTACGCGGAGGGCGGATCGAGCAGTACTTC
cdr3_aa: CASSLRGGRIEQYF

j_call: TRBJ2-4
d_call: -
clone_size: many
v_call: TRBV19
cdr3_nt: TGTGCCAGTAGAGGGATCGCGGAAGCCAAAAACATTCAGTACTTC
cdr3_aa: CASRGIAEAKNIQYF

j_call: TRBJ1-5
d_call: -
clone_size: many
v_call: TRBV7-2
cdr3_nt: TGTGCCAGCAGCTCTGACAGCTCCGGTCAGCCCCAGCATTTT
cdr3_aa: CASSSDSSGQPQHF

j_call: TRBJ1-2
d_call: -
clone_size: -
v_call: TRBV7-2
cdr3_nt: TGTGCCAGCAGCTTAGTCGTGTGGGATTACTATGGCTACACCTTC
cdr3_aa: CASSLVVWDYYGYTF

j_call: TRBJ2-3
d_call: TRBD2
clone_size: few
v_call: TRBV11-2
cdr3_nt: TGTGCCAGCAGCTTAATAGCGGGGGCCACAGATACGCAGTATTTT
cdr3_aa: CASSLIAGATDTQYF

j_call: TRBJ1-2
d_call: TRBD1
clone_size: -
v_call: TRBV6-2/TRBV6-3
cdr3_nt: TGTGCCAGCAGTTCTTTTCGGACAGGGAACTATGGCTACACCTTC
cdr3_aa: CASSSFRTGNYGYTF

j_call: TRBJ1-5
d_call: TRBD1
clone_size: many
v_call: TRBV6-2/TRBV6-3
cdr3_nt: TGTGCCAGCAGCCGGACAGGGGATAATCAGCCCCAGCATTTT
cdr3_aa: CASSRTGDNQPQHF

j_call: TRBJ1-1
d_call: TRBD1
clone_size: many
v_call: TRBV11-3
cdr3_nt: TGTGCCAGCAGCTTAACAGGGGGAACCCTTTATGCTTTCTTT
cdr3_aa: CASSLTGGTLYAFF

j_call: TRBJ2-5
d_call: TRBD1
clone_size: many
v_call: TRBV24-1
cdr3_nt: TGTGCCACCAGGGGACAGGGAAAAGAGACCCAGTACTTC
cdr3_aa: CATRGQGKETQYF

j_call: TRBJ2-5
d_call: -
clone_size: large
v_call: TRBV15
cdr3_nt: TGTGCCACCAGCCTCCTGAATGGGGGTGAGACCCAGTACTTC
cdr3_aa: CATSLLNGGETQYF

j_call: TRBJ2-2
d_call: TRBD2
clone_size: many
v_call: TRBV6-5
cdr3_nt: TGTGCCAGCCTGTGGACTAGCGCACGAAACACCGGGGAGCTGTTTTTT
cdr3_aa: CASLWTSARNTGELFF

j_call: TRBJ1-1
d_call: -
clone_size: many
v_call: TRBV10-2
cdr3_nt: TGCGCCAGCAAAACCAGCCATGGGACTGAAGCTTTCTTT
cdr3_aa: CASKTSHGTEAFF

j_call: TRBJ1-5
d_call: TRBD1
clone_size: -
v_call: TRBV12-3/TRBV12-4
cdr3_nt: TGTGCCAGCAGTTCAGGGGGTCCTAGCAATCAGCCCCAGCATTTT
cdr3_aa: CASSSGGPSNQPQHF

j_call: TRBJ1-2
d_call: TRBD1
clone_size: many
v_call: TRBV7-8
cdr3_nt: TGTGCCAGCAGCTGGACAGGAGGTCCGCGATACACCTTC
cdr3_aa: CASSWTGGPRYTF

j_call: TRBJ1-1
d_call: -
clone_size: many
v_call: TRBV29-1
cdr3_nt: TGCAGCGTTGAAGACACGGGCACTGAAGCTTTCTTT
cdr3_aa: CSVEDTGTEAFF

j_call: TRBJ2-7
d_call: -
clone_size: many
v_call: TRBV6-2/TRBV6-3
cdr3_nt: TGTGCCAGCAGTTACTCCGACAGCTACGAGCAGTACTTC
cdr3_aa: CASSYSDSYEQYF

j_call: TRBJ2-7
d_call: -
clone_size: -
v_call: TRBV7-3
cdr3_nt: TGTGCCAGCAGCCCCGTTGCAGTACCTTACTACGAGCAGTACTTC
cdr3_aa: CASSPVAVPYYEQYF

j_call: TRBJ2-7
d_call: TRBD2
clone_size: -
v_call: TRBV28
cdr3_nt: TGTGCCAGCAACCTGGGTAGCGGGAGCTACGAGCAGTACTTC
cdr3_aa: CASNLGSGSYEQYF

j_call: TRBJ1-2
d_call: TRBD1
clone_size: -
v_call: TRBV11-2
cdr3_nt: TGTGCCAGCAGCTTAGACTCGACAGGGAACTATGGCTACACCTTC
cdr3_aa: CASSLDSTGNYGYTF

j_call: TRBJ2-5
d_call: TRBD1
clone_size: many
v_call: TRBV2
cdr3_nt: TGTGCCAGCAGTGAGGAAGGGGGCACCCAGTACTTC
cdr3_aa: CASSEEGGTQYF

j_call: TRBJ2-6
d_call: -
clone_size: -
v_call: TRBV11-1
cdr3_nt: TGTGCCAGCAGCTTTTTTCTAGGGGCTACTGGGGCCAACGTCCTGACTTTC
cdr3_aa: CASSFFLGATGANVLTF

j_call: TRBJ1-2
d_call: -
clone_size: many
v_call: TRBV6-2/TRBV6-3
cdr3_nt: TGTGCCAGCAGTTACTGGAGGACGACTATCTGGGGCTACACCTTC
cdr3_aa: CASSYWRTTIWGYTF

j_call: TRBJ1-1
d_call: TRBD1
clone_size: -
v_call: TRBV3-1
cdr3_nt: TGTGCCAGCAGCCAACCAGGGACAGCCAACACTGAAGCTTTCTTT
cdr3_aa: CASSQPGTANTEAFF

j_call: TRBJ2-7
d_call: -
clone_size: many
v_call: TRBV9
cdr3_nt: TGTGCCAGCAGCGTAGGCCCAGGGGTGTACGAGCAGTACTTC
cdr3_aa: CASSVGPGVYEQYF

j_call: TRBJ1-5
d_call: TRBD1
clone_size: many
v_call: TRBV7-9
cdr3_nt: TGTGCCAGCAGCTCGGACAGGGTTGGCAATCAGCCCCAGCATTTT
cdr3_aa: CASSSDRVGNQPQHF

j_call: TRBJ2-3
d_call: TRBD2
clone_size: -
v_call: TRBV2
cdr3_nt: TGTGCCATCAAATTGGGAGGGCACACAGATACGCAGTATTTT
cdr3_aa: CAIKLGGHTDTQYF

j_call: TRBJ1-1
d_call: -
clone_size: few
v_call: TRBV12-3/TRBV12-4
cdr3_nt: TGTGCCAGCAGTTTCCGGGACCCACCGAACACTGAAGCTTTCTTT
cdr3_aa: CASSFRDPPNTEAFF

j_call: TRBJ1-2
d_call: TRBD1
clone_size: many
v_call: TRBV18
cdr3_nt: TGTGCCAGCTCGCTTAAACAGGGGAACTATGGCTACACCTTC
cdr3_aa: CASSLKQGNYGYTF

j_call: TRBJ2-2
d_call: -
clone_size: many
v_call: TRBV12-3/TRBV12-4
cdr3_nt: TGTGCCACCAACCACCCATACGAGAACACCGGGGAGCTGTTTTTT
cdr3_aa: CATNHPYENTGELFF

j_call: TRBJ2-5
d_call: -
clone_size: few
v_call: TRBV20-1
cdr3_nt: TGCAGTGCTATCCTGGAGACCCAGTACTTC
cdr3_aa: CSAILETQYF

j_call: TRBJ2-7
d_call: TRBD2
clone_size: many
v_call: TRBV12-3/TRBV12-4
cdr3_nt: TGTGCCAGCAGTCCACCGCGGGGGGCTTACGAGCAGTACTTC
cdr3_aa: CASSPPRGAYEQYF

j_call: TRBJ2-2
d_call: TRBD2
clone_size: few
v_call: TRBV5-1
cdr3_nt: TGCGCCAGCAGCCTTGACGGCGGGGGTCCCGCCGGGGAGCTGTTTTTT
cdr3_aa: CASSLDGGGPAGELFF

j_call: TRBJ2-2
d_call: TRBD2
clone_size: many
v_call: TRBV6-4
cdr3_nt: TGTGCCAGCAGCTGGACTAGCGGGGGTATGGGCACCGGGGAGCTGTTTTTT
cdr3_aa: CASSWTSGGMGTGELFF

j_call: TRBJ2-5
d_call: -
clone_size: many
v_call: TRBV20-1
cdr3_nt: TGCAGTGCTAGCGGGGGCCCCGAGACCCAGTACTTC
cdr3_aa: CSASGGPETQYF

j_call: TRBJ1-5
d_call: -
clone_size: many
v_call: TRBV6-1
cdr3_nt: TGTGCCAGCAGTGAAGTGGGCCAGGGCCATCAGCCCCAGCATTTT
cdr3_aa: CASSEVGQGHQPQHF

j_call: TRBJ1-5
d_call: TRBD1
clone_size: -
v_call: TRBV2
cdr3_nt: TGTGCCAGCAGTGATTGGATCCGAGATACAGGGGACCAGCCCCAGCATTTT
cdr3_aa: CASSDWIRDTGDQPQHF